The rows below give T cell receptor beta chains drawn from one sample of a study of T-cell memory formation after mild COVID-19. TCRdb fed the 5' RACE reads into MiXCR, producing one record per CDR3 protein. Among a few hundred thousand distinct CDR3 sequences listed, around 20% were seen once. Sequencing was performed on PBMCs or a T cell subset sorted from them (not recorded which). The receptor source for this set is an adult woman who had mild COVID-19 (a few samples of this study predate the infection). Cell type and time point are not known. The CDR3 runs from the conserved cysteine through the conserved F or W. Each record gives: D gene, J gene, V gene, clone size, CDR3 protein, CDR3 DNA. A D gene is named only where the DNA matches it firmly. Size values are once, few and many counts, or a class for expanded clones, and some rows have none.

-,TRBJ2-2,TRBV7-6,few,CASSDGSQATAGELFF,TGTGCCAGCAGCGACGGATCCCAGGCCACCGCCGGGGAGCTGTTTTTT
TRBD2,TRBJ2-2,TRBV7-9,-,CAGSWILAANTGELFF,TGTGCCGGCAGCTGGATACTAGCGGCGAACACCGGGGAGCTGTTTTTT
-,TRBJ2-4,TRBV29-1,few,CSASPGFKNIQYF,TGCAGCGCATCACCGGGATTCAAAAACATTCAGTACTTC
-,TRBJ1-6,TRBV7-3,-,CASSLGHYNSPLHF,TGTGCCAGCAGCTTAGGACACTATAATTCACCCCTCCACTTT
-,TRBJ1-5,TRBV5-4,-,CASSLGGVGGQPQHF,TGTGCCAGCAGCTTGGGAGGAGTCGGGGGTCAGCCCCAGCATTTT
-,TRBJ1-2,TRBV10-3,-,CARPPDLGHGYTF,TGTGCCAGGCCTCCGGACCTTGGTCATGGCTACACCTTC
-,TRBJ1-3,TRBV12-3/TRBV12-4,once,CASSFGRRNTIYF,TGTGCCAGCAGTTTCGGCAGAAGAAACACCATATATTTT
TRBD1,TRBJ1-6,TRBV5-4,few,CASSRQGYNSPLHF,TGTGCCAGCAGCCGACAGGGGTATAATTCACCCCTCCACTTT
-,TRBJ2-3,TRBV6-6,-,CASSIDRHPSTDTQYF,TGTGCCAGCAGCATCGACAGGCACCCTAGCACAGATACGCAGTATTTT
-,TRBJ2-7,TRBV20-1,-,CSAFLRLPYEQYF,TGCAGTGCTTTTCTAAGACTACCGTACGAGCAGTACTTC
TRBD1,TRBJ2-3,TRBV5-6,-,CASSLETRDRVTPKGTDTQYF,TGTGCCAGCAGCTTAGAGACTCGGGACAGGGTAACCCCGAAGGGCACAGATACGCAGTATTTT
-,TRBJ2-7,TRBV27,few,CASSLLAGFYEQYF,TGTGCCAGCAGTTTATTGGCAGGGTTCTACGAGCAGTACTTC
TRBD1,TRBJ2-5,TRBV14,few,CASSQGYDRAVGKETQYF,TGTGCCAGCAGCCAAGGATATGACAGGGCGGTCGGAAAAGAGACCCAGTACTTC
-,TRBJ2-2,TRBV11-3,-,CASSPPTSRTGELFF,TGTGCCAGCAGCCCCCCGACTAGTCGTACCGGGGAGCTGTTTTTT
-,TRBJ2-2,TRBV9,-,CASSPADLNTGELFF,TGTGCCAGCAGCCCGGCAGACCTGAACACCGGGGAGCTGTTTTTT
-,TRBJ1-2,TRBV6-2/TRBV6-3,few,CASSLRLRENYGYTF,TGTGCCAGCAGTTTGAGACTCCGTGAGAACTATGGCTACACCTTC
TRBD2,TRBJ2-1,TRBV20-1,few,CSAYGLAPGEQFF,TGCAGTGCCTACGGACTAGCCCCCGGAGAGCAGTTCTTC
-,TRBJ1-2,TRBV20-1,-,CSASVAGLGGWYGYTF,TGCAGTGCTAGTGTGGCGGGTTTGGGGGGCTGGTATGGCTACACCTTC
-,TRBJ2-5,TRBV7-3,few,CASSLTGLGETQYF,TGTGCCAGCAGCTTAACAGGATTGGGGGAGACCCAGTACTTC
-,TRBJ2-7,TRBV5-5,-,CASSSGRLLEQYF,TGTGCCAGCAGCTCCGGACGGCTTCTCGAGCAGTACTTC
-,TRBJ1-2,TRBV2,-,CASSGTAVGYTF,TGTGCCAGCAGTGGGACTGCCGTTGGCTACACCTTC
-,TRBJ2-7,TRBV29-1,-,CSATGPTSSYEQYF,TGCAGCGCTACCGGGCCGACTAGCTCCTACGAGCAGTACTTC
TRBD1,TRBJ1-2,TRBV12-3/TRBV12-4,-,CASSLGGQGSTYGYTF,TGTGCCAGCAGTTTAGGTGGACAGGGGTCTACCTATGGCTACACCTTC
TRBD1,TRBJ2-2,TRBV7-9,few,CARPRTGTNTGELFF,TGTGCCAGACCCCGGACAGGGACGAACACCGGGGAGCTGTTTTTT
-,TRBJ2-7,TRBV5-1,-,CASSAGGGPNEQYF,TGCGCCAGCAGCGCGGGTGGGGGTCCCAACGAGCAGTACTTC
-,TRBJ2-7,TRBV20-1,many,CSAPWVGYEQYF,TGCAGTGCTCCCTGGGTTGGGTACGAGCAGTACTTC
-,TRBJ2-2,TRBV19,-,CASSIDPEPGELFF,TGTGCCAGTAGTATAGATCCGGAGCCCGGGGAGCTGTTTTTT
-,TRBJ1-5,TRBV30,few,CAWSFPGQPQHF,TGTGCCTGGAGTTTCCCGGGACAGCCCCAGCATTTT
TRBD1,TRBJ2-5,TRBV6-2/TRBV6-3,-,CASSRPPYRGRGETQYF,TGTGCCAGCAGTCGCCCCCCGTACAGGGGGCGGGGGGAGACCCAGTACTTC
-,TRBJ2-5,TRBV12-3/TRBV12-4,few,CASSLGIEGGKTQYF,TGTGCCAGCAGTTTAGGGATCGAGGGTGGGAAGACCCAGTACTTC
TRBD2,TRBJ2-7,TRBV30,-,CAWSFTPGLAGVGSSYEQYF,TGTGCCTGGAGTTTCACCCCGGGACTAGCGGGAGTTGGGAGCTCCTACGAGCAGTACTTC
TRBD2,TRBJ2-2,TRBV12-3/TRBV12-4,-,CASRPGGHTGELFF,TGTGCCAGCAGGCCGGGGGGTCACACCGGGGAGCTGTTTTTT
-,TRBJ1-1,TRBV7-8,few,CASSPNRVWGQNTEAFF,TGTGCCAGCAGCCCTAACCGAGTATGGGGCCAGAACACTGAAGCTTTCTTT
-,TRBJ1-4,TRBV6-5,-,CASSSGVQGGKLFF,TGTGCCAGCAGTTCCGGGGTCCAGGGAGGGAAACTGTTTTTT
TRBD1,TRBJ1-3,TRBV7-2,-,CASSFDRGNTIYF,TGTGCCAGCAGCTTCGACAGGGGCAACACCATATATTTT
-,TRBJ2-1,TRBV12-3/TRBV12-4,-,CASSLATGPLDNEQFF,TGTGCCAGCAGTTTAGCCACAGGGCCCCTAGACAATGAGCAGTTCTTC
TRBD1,TRBJ2-5,TRBV11-2,-,CASSFYRGLETQYF,TGTGCCAGCAGCTTTTACAGGGGGCTTGAGACCCAGTACTTC
-,TRBJ2-7,TRBV6-5,many,CASSYSTGLADTYEQYF,TGTGCCAGCAGTTACTCGACAGGGCTAGCGGACACCTACGAGCAGTACTTC
-,TRBJ2-2,TRBV14,few,CASSPTRSELFF,TGTGCCAGCAGCCCCACGAGGTCGGAGCTGTTTTTT
TRBD1,TRBJ1-5,TRBV12-3/TRBV12-4,few,CASSDREWNQPQHF,TGTGCCAGCAGCGACAGGGAATGGAATCAGCCCCAGCATTTT
TRBD1,TRBJ2-3,TRBV7-3,-,CASSARGQGVYTDTQYF,TGTGCCAGCAGCGCTAGGGGACAGGGGGTGTACACAGATACGCAGTATTTT
-,TRBJ2-1,TRBV12-5,few,CASAPEGSSYNEQFF,TGTGCTAGTGCCCCGGAGGGAAGCTCCTACAATGAGCAGTTCTTC
-,TRBJ1-6,TRBV7-8,few,CASSLASTAYNSPLHF,TGTGCCAGCAGCTTAGCTTCGACAGCATATAATTCACCCCTCCACTTT
-,TRBJ1-2,TRBV7-9,-,CASSLGPQEIYYGYTF,TGTGCCAGCAGCTTAGGACCCCAGGAGATTTACTATGGCTACACCTTC
-,TRBJ2-1,TRBV5-5,-,CASRTGTEQFF,TGTGCCAGCAGAACCGGGACGGAGCAGTTCTTC
-,TRBJ2-5,TRBV7-2,few,CASQSGQETQYF,TGTGCCAGCCAGTCTGGACAAGAGACCCAGTACTTC
TRBD1,TRBJ1-2,TRBV6-2/TRBV6-3,-,CASSPHLRMTGRNDGYTF,TGTGCCAGCAGCCCCCACCTCCGAATGACAGGGAGGAACGATGGCTACACCTTC
-,TRBJ2-7,TRBV6-6,few,CASALTGREQYF,TGTGCCAGCGCGCTCACCGGAAGGGAGCAGTACTTC
-,TRBJ2-7,TRBV7-8,few,CASSSYGGSYEQYF,TGTGCCAGCAGCTCCTACGGGGGAAGCTACGAGCAGTACTTC
-,TRBJ1-6,TRBV2,few,CASSVSGGRNSPLHF,TGTGCCAGCAGTGTATCCGGGGGGCGAAATTCACCCCTCCACTTT
-,TRBJ2-3,TRBV7-2,-,CASSLGEETPRTDTQYF,TGTGCCAGCAGCTTGGGGGAAGAAACTCCCCGCACAGATACGCAGTATTTT
-,TRBJ1-1,TRBV12-3/TRBV12-4,few,CASSLGTVTEAFF,TGTGCCAGCAGTTTAGGGACAGTCACTGAAGCTTTCTTT
-,TRBJ2-7,TRBV12-3/TRBV12-4,-,CASSLGRALGEQYF,TGTGCCAGCAGTCTCGGACGGGCCCTAGGAGAGCAGTACTTC
-,TRBJ2-2,TRBV10-2,many,CASSSEGLSGELFF,TGCGCCAGCAGTAGTGAAGGGTTGTCCGGGGAGCTGTTTTTT
-,TRBJ2-7,TRBV20-1,few,CSARALDREGYEQYF,TGCAGTGCTAGAGCCCTGGACAGGGAGGGCTACGAGCAGTACTTC
TRBD1,TRBJ2-5,TRBV7-6,-,CASSHGTGRVRGETQYF,TGTGCCAGCAGCCATGGGACAGGGAGGGTGCGGGGAGAGACCCAGTACTTC
-,TRBJ2-1,TRBV7-9,-,CASSLITRYNEQFF,TGTGCCAGCAGCTTAATAACTAGGTACAATGAGCAGTTCTTC
-,TRBJ1-1,TRBV12-3/TRBV12-4,-,CASSLARGFSTEAFF,TGTGCCAGCAGTTTAGCGCGGGGGTTTAGCACTGAAGCTTTCTTT
TRBD1,TRBJ1-2,TRBV6-1,-,CASSEWTGGRYGYTF,TGTGCCAGCAGTGAATGGACAGGGGGCAGATATGGCTACACCTTC